The clone carrying this TCR beta chain was seen just once. With 1 base removed from V and 7 bases from J, the gap between germline ends came to 20 bases. Looked up from germline, CDR1 is LGHDT and CDR2 is YNNKEL (reference sequence). The length of the CDR3 is 16 residues. The cohort comprised adults aged 18 to 89 years residing in under 25 US areas. The entry originates in a study of blood T cell repertoires in COVID-19. In the study overall: The samples span acute and convalescent COVID-19 from the United States, Italy and Spain.

In the original analysis: By means of reference gene primer amplification, nucleated cell counts were estimated. TCRdb's table, derived via immunoSEQ multiplex PCR, lists solely in-frame clones and lacks some. D and trimming were read from the DNA, whereas the V and J calls and clone size are those reported in that table. The sample consists of about 250,000 clones, around 86% of them appearing once. The TCR originated in a woman in her 50s who had recovered from COVID-19. Sequenced sample: PBMCs or T cells enriched from blood (not recorded which). The rearrangement uses TRBV3-1 (or the pseudogene TRBV3-2) and TRBJ2-7, with no clear D. The CDR3 DNA follows: TGTGCCAGCAGCCAAGGTTCGTCGACTTACAACGGGGAGCAGTACTTC. Translating gives CASSQGSSTYNGEQYF.